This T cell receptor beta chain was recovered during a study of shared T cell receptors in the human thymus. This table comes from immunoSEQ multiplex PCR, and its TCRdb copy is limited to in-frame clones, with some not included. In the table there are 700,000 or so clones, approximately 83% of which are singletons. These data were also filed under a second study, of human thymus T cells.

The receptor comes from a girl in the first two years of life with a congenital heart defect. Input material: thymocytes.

CDR3 sequence (DNA): TGTGCCAGCAGCCCTAGGGGGAACGGCACAGGCTATGGCTACACCTTC. Translated: CASSPRGNGTGYGYTF. The rearrangement links TRBV7-9 to TRBJ1-2, with a weak D call TRBD1 (6 bases). Germline CDR1 reads SEHNR; CDR2 reads FQNEAQ (reference sequence). V dropped 5 bases and J dropped 4 bases, with 20 bases sitting between them. The CDR3 totals 16 residues.